These 23 T cell receptor beta chains originate from one sample sequenced in a study of blood T cell repertoires in COVID-19. The repertoire was sequenced with immunoSEQ multiplex PCR; TCRdb's copy has only in-frame clones and lacks some. Seen here are hundreds of thousands of clones, approximately 85% observed once, and the top ten hold 0.7%. Sequenced sample: peripheral blood. These receptors came from a human donor in a cohort sampled during active COVID-19.

The chain joins TRBV11-2 to TRBJ2-7; possibly TRBD1 for D (5 bases). V was pared by 5 bases and J by 3 bases, with 20 bases between. The CDR3 has 16 amino acids. Per the germline V gene, CDR1 is SGHAT and CDR2 is FQNNGV. Here the CDR3 DNA reads TGTGCCAGCAGCCGGGTAGGGCAGGGAAGTTACTACGAGCAGTACTTC. It encodes CASSRVGQGSYYEQYF.

The chain is built from TRBV20-1 and TRBJ2-7; tentative D call: TRBD2 (5 bases). The CDR3 is 11 amino acids. CDR1 DFQATT and CDR2 SNEGSKA come from the germline V gene (reference sequence). V was shortened by 3 bases and J by 6 bases, with 9 bases between the two germline ends. The CDR3 bases are TGCAGTGCTAGGGGGAGATCCGAGCAGTACTTC. It encodes CSARGRSEQYF.

The V call is TRBV5-1, the J call TRBJ1-1; TRBD1 is a possible D gene (6 bases). CDR3 length equals 13 residues. Germline-derived CDR1 and CDR2 are SGHRS and YFSETQ. Trimming removed 4 bases at V and 1 base at J, with 8 bases between. As DNA, the CDR3 is TGCGCCAGCAGCAAGGACAGGAACACTGAAGCTTTCTTT. Translated, it gives CASSKDRNTEAFF.

This chain connects TRBV30 to TRBJ1-2; D is undetermined. CDR3 length: 11 amino acids. The V and J ends lost 3 bases and 4 bases respectively, with 6 bases between them. In germline, CDR1 is GTSNPN, CDR2 SVGIG (reference sequence). For the CDR3, the DNA is TGTGCCTGGAGGGCAGTCTATGGCTACACCTTC. This translates into CAWRAVYGYTF.

V is TRBV11-2 and J is TRBJ2-7; perhaps TRBD1 as D (7 bases). Germline V gene lookup returns CDR1 SGHAT and CDR2 FQNNGV. The CDR3 is 15 residues long. Trimming took off 5 bases at V and 3 bases at J, with 17 bases between the two ends. CDR3 protein: CASSPGGRGVYEQYF. In DNA form, the CDR3 reads TGTGCCAGCAGCCCAGGGGGGCGCGGGGTCTACGAGCAGTACTTC.

The rearrangement links TRBV28 to TRBJ1-2; D perhaps matches TRBD1 (6 bases). The V end was cut by 8 bases, the J end by 5 bases, with 21 bases between. This CDR3 contains 15 residues. Germline CDR1 MDHEN, CDR2 SYDVKM. The CDR3 DNA reads TGTGCCAGCGCCTCAGGGGCAACTCAATCTTATGGCTACACCTTC. Protein sequence: CASASGATQSYGYTF.

The chain uses TRBV4-2 and TRBJ1-2; TRBD1 is a possible D gene (6 bases). This CDR3 comprises 13 residues. V was cut by 0 bases and J by 7 bases, with 9 bases left in between. Looked up from germline, CDR1 is LGHNA and CDR2 is YNFKEQ. The CDR3: CASSQDRGGGYTF. CDR3 in DNA: TGTGCCAGCAGCCAAGACAGGGGTGGTGGCTACACCTTC.

The chain joins TRBV10-1 to TRBJ1-5; perhaps TRBD1 as D (6 bases). This CDR3 region has 17 residues. Germline lookup yields CDR1 WNHNN and CDR2 SYGVQD (reference sequence). V lost 6 bases and J lost 4, with 22 bases in between. The CDR3 DNA reads TGCGCCAGCAGCTTCTTAGGACAGACCGTTTTTAATCAGCCCCAGCATTTT. It is translated as CASSFLGQTVFNQPQHF.

The chain carries TRBV11-2 and TRBJ1-6; 9 bases map to TRBD1. The CDR3 extends over 18 amino acids. Germline V gives CDR1 SGHAT, CDR2 FQNNGV. V lost 5 bases and J lost 5; bases outside the gene matches: 13. The CDR3 sequence is CASSLRMNRGLDNSPLHF. CDR3 DNA sequence: TGTGCCAGCAGCCTGAGAATGAACAGGGGGCTCGATAATTCACCCCTCCACTTT.

J is TRBJ1-2 and V is TRBV7-9; tentatively, D is TRBD1 (6 bases). V lost 5 bases to trimming and J lost 3 bases, with 16 bases between them. CDR1 and CDR2 (germline): SEHNR, FQNEAQ (reference sequence). This CDR3 is 15 amino acids long. Here the CDR3 DNA reads TGTGCCAGCAGCCTGGGGGCGGTGAAATACTATGGCTACACCTTC. Protein: CASSLGAVKYYGYTF.

V and J are TRBV24-1 and TRBJ2-5, with D unclear. The V end lost 0 bases, the J end lost 5 bases, and 3 bases lay between the germline ends. Germline loops: CDR1 KGHDR, CDR2 SFDVKD. CDR3 length: 12 amino acids. The CDR3 DNA is TGTGCCACCAGTGATTTGTATGAGACCCAGTACTTC. Protein product: CATSDLYETQYF.

V and J are TRBV28 and TRBJ1-2, with a weak D call TRBD1 (6 bases). This CDR3 spans 13 amino acids. Germline V gene data show CDR1 as MDHEN and CDR2 as SYDVKM. The germline V and J ends were trimmed by 6 bases and 8 bases, with 16 bases remaining between them. The CDR3 coding sequence is TGTGCCAGCAGGGGAGGGGGGATAGAGGGCTACACCTTC. Encoded protein: CASRGGGIEGYTF.

The chain couples TRBV24-1 to TRBJ2-7; the D gene is possibly TRBD1 (5 bases). The CDR3 covers 14 residues. Germline-derived CDR1 and CDR2 are KGHDR and SFDVKD. Trimming pared 2 bases from V and 2 bases from J, leaving 9 bases between. DNA of the CDR3: TGTGCCACCAGTGATTACAGGCCTCCCTACGAGCAGTACTTC. This sequence encodes CATSDYRPPYEQYF.

The J gene is TRBJ1-2, the V gene TRBV29-1; 7 bases agree with TRBD1. V shed 6 bases and J 2 bases; nucleotides not matched to a gene: 0. Germline CDR1 reads SQVTM; CDR2 reads ANQGSEA. The CDR3 is 11 amino acids. The CDR3 sequence: CSVGQNYGYTF. In DNA, the CDR3 is TGCAGCGTGGGACAGAACTATGGCTACACCTTC. Full variable domain (remainder filled in from reference TRBV29-1 and TRBJ1-2): SAVISQKPSRDICQRGTSLTIQCQVDSQVTMMFWYRQQPGQSLTLIATANQGSEATYESGFVIDKFPISRPNLTFSTLTVSNMSPEDSSIYLCSVGQNYGYTFGSGTRLTVV.

V gene TRBV6-2 or TRBV6-3 combines with J gene TRBJ1-2; tentatively, D is TRBD1 (6 bases). V was shortened by 6 bases and J by 8 bases, with 19 bases between the two germline ends. Germline loops: CDR1 MNHEY, CDR2 SVGEGT. The CDR3 totals 14 residues. Here the CDR3 DNA reads TGTGCCAGCAGATACGATACAGGGAATGTAGGCTACACCTTC. This gives the protein CASRYDTGNVGYTF.

This clone was picked up a small number of times. The rearrangement uses TRBV5-4 and TRBJ2-3; perhaps TRBD2 as D (6 bases). The CDR3 is made up of 13 amino acids. The V gene lost 6 bases and the J gene lost 9 bases, with 17 bases spanning the gap. Germline V gene data show CDR1 as SGHNT and CDR2 as YYREEE (reference sequence). CDR3 residues: CASTLAAGGTQYF. In nucleotides, the CDR3 is TGTGCCAGCACACTAGCCGCCGGGGGAACGCAGTATTTT.

The chain recombines TRBV29-1 with TRBJ1-6; a weak D match, TRBD1 (5 bases). Germline CDR1 is SQVTM and CDR2 is ANQGSEA. The germline V and J ends were trimmed by 6 bases and 7 bases, with 13 bases remaining between them. CDR3 size: 13 residues. The CDR3 bases are TGCAGCGTGCGCGGGGGGGAGAATTCACCCCTCCACTTT. Its protein is CSVRGGENSPLHF.

The CDR3 nucleotides are TGTGCCAGCAGCCAAGCGGTCAGGCCGGCCGAGACCCAGTACTTC. As protein: CASSQAVRPAETQYF. V is TRBV3-1 (or the pseudogene TRBV3-2) and J is TRBJ2-5; D unclear. V lost 1 base, J lost 5 bases, and 14 bases lay in between. The CDR3 is 15 residues long. The germline CDR1 and CDR2 sequences are LGHDT and YNNKEL (reference sequence).

The chain is built from TRBV18 and TRBJ2-6; D perhaps matches TRBD1 (6 bases). The CDR3 is 17 residues long. With 1 base removed from V and 0 bases from J, the gap between germline ends came to 10 bases. Looked up from germline, CDR1 is KGHSH and CDR2 is LQKENI. The chain's CDR3 is CASSPLQGSSGANVLTF. The CDR3 coding sequence is TGTGCCAGCTCACCACTTCAGGGGAGCTCTGGGGCCAACGTCCTGACTTTC.

This chain links TRBV19 with TRBJ1-3; 9 bases are a match to TRBD1. V gave up 2 bases and J gave up 3 bases; unmatched junction bases: 8. Germline-derived CDR1 and CDR2 are LNHDA and SQIVND (reference sequence). The CDR3 extends over 17 amino acids. The CDR3 bases are TGTGCCAGTAGTATACGCGCACAGGGGGCGTATGGAAACACCATATATTTT. Protein product: CASSIRAQGAYGNTIYF.

The chain uses TRBV14 and TRBJ1-6; D is possibly TRBD1 (6 bases). V was shortened by 1 base and J by 8 bases, with 9 bases between the two germline ends. The CDR3 has 14 residues. Germline values: CDR1 SGHDN, CDR2 FVKESK. Written as DNA, the CDR3 is TGTGCCAGCAGCCAAGGGACAGCCCATTCACCCCTCCACTTT. This translates into CASSQGTAHSPLHF.

The rearrangement joins TRBV4-1 to TRBJ2-1; D is ambiguous. Germline CDR1 reads MGHRA; CDR2 reads YSYEKL. The CDR3 length is 14 residues. V shed 1 base and J shed 3 bases, with 7 bases lying between them. The CDR3 region has the DNA TGCGCCAGCAGCCAAGGTCTAAACTACAATGAGCAGTTCTTC. Protein: CASSQGLNYNEQFF.

The chain employs TRBV4-2 and TRBJ2-7; 7 bases map to TRBD1. The CDR3 runs 14 residues. Germline assignment: CDR1 LGHNA and CDR2 YNFKEQ. The V and J ends lost 2 bases and 5 bases, in that order; junction bases with no gene match: 6. The CDR3 nucleotides are TGTGCCAGCAGCCAAAGGGGGCGTTCCCACGAGCAGTACTTC. It yields the protein CASSQRGRSHEQYF.